These 14 T cell receptor beta chains share one sample of origin, sequenced in a study of breast tumors, draining lymph nodes, adjacent tissues (dated by TCRdb to the mid-2010s). Receptors were amplified or captured by multiplex PCR. The sequencing machine was an Illumina HiSeq 2000. TCRdb redid the processing of the public reads, applying fastp at Q25 and MiXCR, and retained in-frame beta chains. Records with the same CDR3 protein are collapsed into one entry carrying the most frequent genes and DNA. Across this sample there are about 100,000 distinct CDR3 sequences, with roughly 20% seen only once. The ten top clones hold roughly 1.2% of the sample. The axillary draining lymph nodes of breast cancer patients were the source of the lymph node samples. Sequenced input: axillary lymph node tissue. Every receptor here comes from a female donor with breast cancer. Some clones in this sample may be carry-over from other donors' samples.

This chain joins TRBV5-6 and TRBJ2-5; no definite D call. The CDR3 is 12 residues long. Germline V gene sequence: CDR1 SGHDT, CDR2 YYEEEE. Trimming took 8 bases from V and 6 from J, leaving 14 bases between them. This CDR3 is CASKDRWKTQYF. CDR3 DNA sequence: TGTGCCAGTAAGGACCGTTGGAAGACCCAGTACTTC.

This clonotype was seen many times. V is TRBV19 and J is TRBJ2-2, with D tentatively TRBD2 (5 bases). There are 14 residues in the CDR3. Looked up from germline, CDR1 is LNHDA and CDR2 is SQIVND (reference sequence). V shed 3 bases and J shed 3 bases, with 8 bases lying between them. In DNA, the CDR3 is TGTGCCAGTAGTATTAACGGGGACACCGGGGAGCTGTTTTTT. The encoded protein is CASSINGDTGELFF.

This rearrangement joins TRBV28 to TRBJ2-7, with D unresolved. CDR3 size: 11 residues. Germline CDR1 is MDHEN and CDR2 is SYDVKM. The germline V and J ends were trimmed by 3 bases and 3 bases, with 3 bases remaining between them. CDR3 DNA: TGTGCCAGCAGTTTCGACTACGAGCAGTACTTC. Translated: CASSFDYEQYF.

The table lists this clonotype with many counts. The J gene is TRBJ2-3, the V gene TRBV2; no clear D. Germline CDR1 and CDR2: SNHLY and FYNNEI. This CDR3 has 15 residues. V lost 6 bases and J 4 bases, leaving 17 bases between the germline ends. The CDR3 sequence: CASRAASTRADTQYF. The CDR3 bases are TGTGCCAGCAGGGCCGCCTCCACACGGGCAGATACGCAGTATTTT.

In its sample, this clonotype was seen many times. J is TRBJ2-1 and V is TRBV5-6; D remains unclear. Trimming took 7 bases from V and 0 from J, leaving 14 bases between them. The germline gives CDR1 SGHDT, CDR2 YYEEEE. The CDR3 extends over 15 amino acids. As DNA, the CDR3 is TGTGCCAGCGGGTTAGAGGCCAGCTCCTACAATGAGCAGTTCTTC. This gives the protein CASGLEASSYNEQFF.

A note on this clonotype: Relative to the germline gene, one junction end is altered; a read error may explain this. The rearrangement joins TRBV4-2 to TRBJ2-5, with 8 bases aligning to TRBD2. Germline lookup yields CDR1 LGHNA and CDR2 YNFKEQ. This CDR3 region has 16 residues. This CDR3 reads CASSQAGGDTQESQYF. The CDR3 DNA reads as TGTGCCAGCAGCCAAGCGGGGGGGGACACTCAAGAGTCCCAGTACTTC.

This chain connects TRBV19 to TRBJ1-5; tentative D call: TRBD1 (5 bases). V was pared by 8 bases and J by 1 base, with 15 bases between. The germline gives CDR1 LNHDA, CDR2 SQIVND (reference sequence). The CDR3 runs 15 residues. CDR3 amino acids: CASHPQGLSNQPQHF. In DNA, the CDR3 is TGTGCCAGTCATCCCCAGGGACTGAGCAATCAGCCCCAGCATTTT.

This clonotype came up many times. The chain employs TRBV29-1 and TRBJ1-6; no clear D gene. The germline CDR1 and CDR2 sequences are SQVTM and ANQGSEA. CDR3 size: 13 residues. Deletions cut 4 bases from V and 0 bases from J, with 4 bases between. The CDR3 nucleotides read TGCAGCGTTGCCAGCTCCTATAATTCACCCCTCCACTTT. Translation: CSVASSYNSPLHF.

There are many counts of this clonotype. The chain's CDR3 is CASSLNPGQRYTF. In DNA, the CDR3 is TGTGCCAGCAGCTTAAATCCGGGACAGCGCTACACCTTC. The J gene is TRBJ1-2, the V gene TRBV11-3; 7 nucleotides match TRBD1. Germline loops: CDR1 SGHNT, CDR2 YENEEA. The CDR3 is 13 amino acids. The V segment lost 2 bases and the J segment 9 bases; nucleotides outside the gene matches: 6. The full variable domain, completed using reference TRBV11-3 and TRBJ1-2, is EAGVVQSPRYKIIEKKQPVAFWCNPISGHNTLYWYLQNLGQGPELLIRYENEEAVDDSQLPKDRFSAERLKGVDSTLKIQPAELGDSAVYLCASSLNPGQRYTFGSGTRLTVV.

Comment on this clonotype: A much larger clone is a single base away; this may be a read error. In DNA form, the CDR3 reads TGCGCCAGCCTGAACGGGGAACGGGGGAATGAGCAGTCCTTC. This translates into CASLNGERGNEQSF. The chain joins TRBV5-1 to TRBJ2-1, with a tentative D call TRBD2 (6 bases). Germline assignment: CDR1 SGHRS and CDR2 YFSETQ. This CDR3 is 14 amino acids long.

This clonotype has ten or more counts. The V call is TRBV9, the J call TRBJ2-7; TRBD1 matches 9 bases. Trimming at V came to 5 bases and at J to 4 bases, leaving 7 bases not matched to a gene. This CDR3 region has 14 residues. Germline CDR1 and CDR2: SGDLS and YYNGEE. The CDR3 DNA reads TGTGCCAGCAGTGAAAGTGGACAGGGGTACGAGCAGTACTTC. It encodes CASSESGQGYEQYF.

About this clonotype itself: The junction departs from germline at one end; a sequencing error may be responsible. The rearrangement links TRBV4-1 to TRBJ1-5; 11 positions agree with TRBD1. The length of the CDR3 is 19 residues. Germline V gene lookup returns CDR1 MGHRA and CDR2 YSYEKL. Here the CDR3 DNA reads TGCGCCAGCAGCCTCCAGGGGGCTATCCCCGGGACAGGGGGTCAGCCCCAGCACTTT. Translation gives CASSLQGAIPGTGGQPQHF.

The table lists this clonotype with many counts. The rearrangement uses TRBV4-1 and TRBJ2-7; D might be TRBD1 or TRBD2, each matching 5 bases. Germline V gene lookup returns CDR1 MGHRA and CDR2 YSYEKL. CDR3 length equals 13 residues. V lost 3 bases, J lost 6 bases, and 12 bases lay in between. DNA for the CDR3: TGCGCCAGCAGCCAGGGACCGACGGTCGAGCAGTACTTC. Amino acids: CASSQGPTVEQYF.

The chain employs TRBV6-1 and TRBJ2-3, with a tentative D call TRBD2 (5 bases). Germline V gene lookup returns CDR1 MNHNS and CDR2 SASEGT. Deletions cut 3 bases from V and 4 bases from J, with 11 bases between. This CDR3 region has 14 residues. CDR3 loop: CASSEGRGSDTQYF. DNA of the CDR3: TGTGCCAGCAGTGAGGGCCGAGGGTCAGATACGCAGTATTTT.